This T cell receptor (beta chain) comes out of a study of cytomegalovirus exposure and HLA in healthy donors. The PCR employed 60 Vbeta primers together with 13 Jbeta primers. In the original workflow: A later analysis tallied approximately 87 million unique TCR beta chains, some 12 million of them shared. Clones were sequenced by immunoSEQ multiplex PCR, and TCRdb holds only the in-frame ones, with some missing. The V and J calls and clone size were taken over from that table, and D and trimming were inferred from the DNA. Of some 150,000 clones listed, 80% were seen once; the top ten hold under 6%. Overall study findings and caveats: Sequencing artifact likely explains a cluster of highly shared sequence variants. V- and J-gene trimming in TCR beta was tied to a missense DCLRE1C variant by an analysis performed later.

V was pared by 5 bases and J by 4 bases, with 9 bases between. The CDR3 contains 11 residues. The germline V gene has CDR1 DFQATT and CDR2 SNEGSKA (reference sequence). Healthy people donating bone marrow made up the donors. With respect to this clone: What it binds is unknown.

The source material was PBMCs. The chain uses TRBV20-1 and TRBJ2-7; D gene ambiguous. This clonotype originated in a man aged 30 to 45 in good health and CMV-seronegative. The CDR3 DNA reads as TGCAGTGCTGGAACAGATTACGAGCAGTACTTC. Translated: CSAGTDYEQYF.